The 15 T cell receptor beta chains below were found in one sample sequenced in a study of control samples from healthy donors and cancer patients (dated by TCRdb to 2019 to 2021). The method behind the library was the immunoSEQ multiplex PCR assay. TCRdb took this table from immuneACCESS and kept in-frame rearrangements with V and J called. Such tables lack part of the clones; where checked against another copy, unresolved V genes explain under half of the gap, and the rest is unexplained. The sample data list 25,000 to 30,000 clones, and 80% to 90% of these were observed just once. Jointly, the top ten make up 1.5% to 2% of the sample. The sample comprised PBMCs. These receptors originate from a woman aged 40 to 49 with lung cancer.

The chain joins TRBV10-3 to TRBJ1-1, with D unresolved. The length of the CDR3 is 15 residues. V lost 6 bases, J lost 7 bases, and 21 bases lay in between. Per the germline V gene, CDR1 is ENHRY and CDR2 is SYGVKD. CDR3 in amino acids: CAIRGSVVGGIEAFF. As DNA, the CDR3 is TGTGCCATCAGGGGGTCCGTCGTGGGAGGCATTGAAGCTTTCTTT.

The genes are TRBV3-1 (or the pseudogene TRBV3-2) and TRBJ2-7; 7 positions agree with TRBD1. In germline, CDR1 is LGHDT, CDR2 YNNKEL (reference sequence). The CDR3 spans 15 residues. The V segment lost 5 bases and the J segment 3 bases; nucleotides outside the gene matches: 10. The CDR3 here is CASSNYRGRVYEQYF. The DNA for the CDR3 is TGTGCCAGCAGCAATTACAGGGGTAGGGTCTACGAGCAGTACTTC.

The chain links TRBV5-4 to TRBJ1-2, with 8 bases fitting TRBD1. This CDR3 spans 13 amino acids. Germline lookup yields CDR1 SGHNT and CDR2 YYREEE (reference sequence). Trimming took 4 bases from V and 4 from J; bases not matched to a gene: 3. CDR3 DNA sequence: TGTGCCAGCAGCCCTGACAGGGGCTATGGCTACACCTTC. Protein: CASSPDRGYGYTF.

The J gene is TRBJ1-4, the V gene TRBV3-1 (or the pseudogene TRBV3-2); 7 positions agree with TRBD1. V was clipped by 1 base and J by 9 bases; unmatched bases: 8. Germline V gene lookup returns CDR1 LGHDT and CDR2 YNNKEL (reference sequence). CDR3 length: 15 amino acids. CDR3 in amino acids: CASSQGETGNKKLFF. The CDR3 coding sequence is TGTGCCAGCAGCCAAGGGGAGACAGGGAATAAAAAACTGTTTTTT.

The chain has TRBV7-2 and TRBJ2-1, with TRBD1 matching over 7 bases. CDR1 and CDR2 (germline): SGHTA, FQGNSA. The CDR3 has 18 amino acids. V lost 5 bases to trimming and J lost 1 base; unmatched junction nucleotides: 14. In DNA form, the CDR3 reads TGTGCCAGCAGCGACCCGGACAGGCCCGATGGATCCTACAATGAGCAGTTCTTC. Translated, it gives CASSDPDRPDGSYNEQFF.

The rearrangement joins TRBV7-8 to TRBJ2-7, with 7 nucleotides matching TRBD1. The CDR3 totals 14 residues. Germline trimming cut 0 bases from V and 7 bases from J; bases unmatched to any gene: 6. Germline CDR1 is SGHVS and CDR2 is FQNEAQ. The CDR3: CASSLAGTAWEQYF. In nucleotides, the CDR3 is TGTGCCAGCAGCTTAGCCGGGACAGCCTGGGAGCAGTACTTC.

The sample holds a few counts of this clone. The CDR3 is CASSQLQTSGRDTQYF. The CDR3 region has the DNA TGTGCCAGCAGCCAACTACAGACTAGCGGTAGAGATACGCAGTATTTT. The V gene is TRBV3-1 (or the pseudogene TRBV3-2), the J gene TRBJ2-3, with 9 bases lining up with TRBD2. After removal of 2 bases from V and 5 bases from J, the junction contained 8 bases not matched to a gene. This CDR3 has 16 amino acids. From germline, CDR1 is LGHDT and CDR2 YNNKEL (reference sequence).

The J gene is TRBJ1-5, the V gene TRBV10-3; 10 bases are a match to TRBD1. CDR1 and CDR2 from the germline V gene are ENHRY and SYGVKD. Trimming cost V 3 bases and J 5 bases; bases outside gene matches: 1. The CDR3 covers 14 residues. The CDR3 region is CAISDGTGDQPQHF. CDR3 DNA sequence: TGTGCCATCAGTGACGGGACAGGGGATCAGCCCCAGCATTTT.

The V gene is TRBV4-3, the J gene TRBJ2-6; D gene unclear. CDR3 length: 17 residues. The V gene lost 0 bases and the J gene lost 0 bases, with 9 bases spanning the gap. CDR1 and CDR2 from the germline V gene are LGHNA and YSLEER. The chain's CDR3 is CASSQDGYDSGANVLTF. The CDR3 bases are TGCGCCAGCAGCCAAGATGGGTATGACTCTGGGGCCAACGTCCTGACTTTC.

J is TRBJ2-3 and V is TRBV11-3; no clear D gene. The V gene lost 0 bases and the J gene lost 6 bases, with 4 bases spanning the gap. The CDR3 is 12 amino acids. CDR1 and CDR2 (germline): SGHNT, YENEEA. CDR3 sequence reads: CASSLDEDTQYF. CDR3 nucleotides: TGTGCCAGCAGCTTAGACGAGGATACGCAGTATTTT.

The chain couples TRBV7-3 to TRBJ1-1, with D perhaps TRBD1 (5 bases). Germline V gene sequence: CDR1 SGHTA, CDR2 FQGTGA. CDR3 length equals 16 residues. V lost 5 bases to trimming and J lost 0 bases, with 16 bases between them. The CDR3: CASSPGPSALNTEAFF. The DNA of the CDR3 is TGTGCCAGCAGCCCGGGACCAAGTGCGTTGAACACTGAAGCTTTCTTT.

In this sample, this clone turned up once. The chain has TRBV3-1 (or the pseudogene TRBV3-2) and TRBJ2-5, with D perhaps matching TRBD2 (6 bases). Germline V lookup: CDR1 LGHDT, CDR2 YNNKEL (reference sequence). The CDR3 contains 17 residues. Trimming removed 0 bases from V and 5 bases from J, with 19 bases in between. The CDR3 protein is CASSQDLGGKVWETQYF. For the CDR3, the DNA is TGTGCCAGCAGCCAAGATCTTGGAGGGAAGGTTTGGGAGACCCAGTACTTC.

The rearrangement links TRBV24-1 to TRBJ1-4; D gene uncertain. The CDR3 contains 12 residues. Germline values: CDR1 KGHDR, CDR2 SFDVKD. V shed 4 bases and J shed 8 bases, with 7 bases lying between them. CDR3 bases: TGTGCCACCAGTGACCCGGGAGAAAAACTGTTTTTT. It specifies CATSDPGEKLFF.

The chain uses TRBV28 and TRBJ2-4; 11 nucleotides line up with TRBD2. The germline V gene encodes CDR1 MDHEN and CDR2 SYDVKM. The CDR3 contains 16 residues. With V trimmed by 6 bases and J by 4 bases, 8 bases remained unmatched. The CDR3 sequence is CASRSTSGGGKNIQYF. CDR3 sequence (DNA): TGTGCCAGCAGGTCCACTAGCGGGGGCGGAAAAAACATTCAGTACTTC.

The chain couples TRBV5-4 to TRBJ1-3; 7 bases agree with TRBD1. After removal of 4 bases from V and 0 bases from J, the junction contained 10 bases not matched to a gene. The CDR3 is made up of 17 amino acids. Germline CDR1 SGHNT, CDR2 YYREEE (reference sequence). The CDR3 coding sequence is TGTGCCAGCAGCCCCGGAGCAGGACAGGTCTCTGGAAACACCATATATTTT. It encodes CASSPGAGQVSGNTIYF.